This T cell receptor beta chain derives from a study of blood T cell repertoires in COVID-19. Study context: The samples span acute and convalescent COVID-19 from the United States, Italy and Spain.

The Seattle patients, enrolled during active infection, were followed longitudinally. The CDR3 extends over 18 amino acids. In germline, CDR1 is MNHEY, CDR2 SVGEGT. The trim removed 6 bases at V and 0 bases at J, leaving 7 bases unmatched. Authors' analysis steps: How many nucleated cells were present was estimated from reference gene primer amplification. Profiled with immunoSEQ multiplex PCR; TCRdb holds only in-frame clones, not every one. The DNA gave D and trimming, while V, J and clone size come from that table. The table records about 69,000 clones, roughly 80% of them present only once. The V call is TRBV6-2 or TRBV6-3, the J call TRBJ2-3; the match to TRBD2 covers 15 bases. The clonotype was recovered from a man in his fifties or sixties with COVID-19, enrolled during active disease. Sequencing used peripheral blood. DNA of the CDR3: TGTGCCAGCAGCTCACGGACTAGCGGGGGGGCCAGCACAGATACGCAGTATTTT. This sequence encodes CASSSRTSGGASTDTQYF.